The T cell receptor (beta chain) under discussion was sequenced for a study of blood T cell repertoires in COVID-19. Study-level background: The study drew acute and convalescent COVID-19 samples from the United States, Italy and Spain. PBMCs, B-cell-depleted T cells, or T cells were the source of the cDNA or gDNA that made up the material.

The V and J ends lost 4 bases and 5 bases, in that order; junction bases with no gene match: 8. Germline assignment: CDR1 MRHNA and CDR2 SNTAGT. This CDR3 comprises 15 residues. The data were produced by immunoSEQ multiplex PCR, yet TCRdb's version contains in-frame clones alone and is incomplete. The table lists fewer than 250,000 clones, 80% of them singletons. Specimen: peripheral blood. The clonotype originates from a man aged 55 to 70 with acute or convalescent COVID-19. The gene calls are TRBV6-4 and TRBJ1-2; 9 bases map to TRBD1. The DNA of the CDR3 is TGTGCCAGCAGTGGCTACTACAGGGGGCTATATGGCTACACCTTC. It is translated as CASSGYYRGLYGYTF.